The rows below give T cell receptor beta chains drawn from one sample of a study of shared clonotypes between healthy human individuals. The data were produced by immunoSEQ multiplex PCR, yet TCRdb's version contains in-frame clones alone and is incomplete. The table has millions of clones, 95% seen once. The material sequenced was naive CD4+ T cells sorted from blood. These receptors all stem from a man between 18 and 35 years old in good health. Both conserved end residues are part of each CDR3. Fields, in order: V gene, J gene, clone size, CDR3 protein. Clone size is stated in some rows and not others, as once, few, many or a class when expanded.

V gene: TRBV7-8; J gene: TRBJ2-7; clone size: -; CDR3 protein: CASSLKGSGEQYF
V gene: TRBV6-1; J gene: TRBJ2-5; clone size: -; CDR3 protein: CASSVTTGWGQETQYF
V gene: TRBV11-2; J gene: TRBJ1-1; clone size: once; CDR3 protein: CASSLDQRGTGTGSEAFF
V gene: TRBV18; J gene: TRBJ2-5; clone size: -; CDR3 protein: CASSPPVGSEETQYF
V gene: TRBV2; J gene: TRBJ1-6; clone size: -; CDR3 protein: CASRGQSSYNSPLHF
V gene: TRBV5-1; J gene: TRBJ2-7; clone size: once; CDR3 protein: CASSSTSGTYEQYF
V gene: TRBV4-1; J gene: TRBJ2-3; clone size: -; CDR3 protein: CASSATSGRSADTQYF
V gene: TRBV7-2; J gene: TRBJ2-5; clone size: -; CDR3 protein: CASSSLAGPQETQYF
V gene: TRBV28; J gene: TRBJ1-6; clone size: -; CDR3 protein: CASSLSTGGSLTSPLHF
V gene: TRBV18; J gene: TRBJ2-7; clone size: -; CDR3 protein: CASSPTGYEQYF
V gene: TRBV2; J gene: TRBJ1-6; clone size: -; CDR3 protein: CASSGTGNSPLHF
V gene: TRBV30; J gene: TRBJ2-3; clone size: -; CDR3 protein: CAWSTSGGPHTQYF
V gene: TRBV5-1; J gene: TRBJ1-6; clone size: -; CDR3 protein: CASSLGGTGDNSPLHF
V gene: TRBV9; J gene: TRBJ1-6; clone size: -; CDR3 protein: CASSSRTEGSSPLHF
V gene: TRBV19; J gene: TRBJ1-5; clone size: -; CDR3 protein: CASSAQAFGNQPQHF
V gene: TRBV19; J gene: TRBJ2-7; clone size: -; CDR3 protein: CASRAGTGSSYEQYF
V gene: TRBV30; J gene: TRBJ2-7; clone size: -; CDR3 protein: CAWSVGTSGRYEQYF
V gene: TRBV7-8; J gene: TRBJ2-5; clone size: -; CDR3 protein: CASSLGAGLQETQYF
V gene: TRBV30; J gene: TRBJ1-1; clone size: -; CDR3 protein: CAWSGNRDLGEAFF
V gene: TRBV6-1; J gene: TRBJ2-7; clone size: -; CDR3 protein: CASRPLAGGLEQYF
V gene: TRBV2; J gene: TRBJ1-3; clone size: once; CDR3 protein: CASSVGDFSGNTIYF
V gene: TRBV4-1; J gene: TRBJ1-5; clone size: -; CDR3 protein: CASSQGPQGKGQPQHF
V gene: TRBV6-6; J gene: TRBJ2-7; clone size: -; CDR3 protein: CASSYSPRGVTYEQYF
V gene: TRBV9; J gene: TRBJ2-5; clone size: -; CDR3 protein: CASSPSERGETQYF
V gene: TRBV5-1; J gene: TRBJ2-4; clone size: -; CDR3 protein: CASSAGQGTNIQYF
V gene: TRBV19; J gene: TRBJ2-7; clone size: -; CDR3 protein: CASSTSRTQAWEQYF
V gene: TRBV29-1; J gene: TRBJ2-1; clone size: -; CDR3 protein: CSVTLAAESYNEQFF
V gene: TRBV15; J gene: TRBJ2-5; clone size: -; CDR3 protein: CATSRDLGGRLRETQYF
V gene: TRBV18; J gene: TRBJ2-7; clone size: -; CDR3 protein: CASTSVNSYEQYF
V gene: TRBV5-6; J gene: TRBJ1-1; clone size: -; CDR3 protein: CASSLDRERRVEGFF